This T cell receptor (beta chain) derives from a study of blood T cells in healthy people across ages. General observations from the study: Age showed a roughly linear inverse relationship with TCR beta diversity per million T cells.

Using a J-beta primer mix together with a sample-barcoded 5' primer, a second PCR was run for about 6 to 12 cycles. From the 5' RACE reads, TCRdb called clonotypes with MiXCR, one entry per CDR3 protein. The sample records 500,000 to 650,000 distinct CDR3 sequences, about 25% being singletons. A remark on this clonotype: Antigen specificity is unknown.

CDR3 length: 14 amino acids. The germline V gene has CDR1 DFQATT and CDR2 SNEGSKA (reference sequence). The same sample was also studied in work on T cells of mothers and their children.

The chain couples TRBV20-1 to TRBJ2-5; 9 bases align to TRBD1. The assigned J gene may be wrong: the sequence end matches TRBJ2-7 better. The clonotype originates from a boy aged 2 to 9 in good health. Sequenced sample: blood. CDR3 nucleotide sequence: TGCAGTGCGGACGCCGGGACAGGGATCAACGAGCAGTACTTC. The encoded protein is CSADAGTGINEQYF.